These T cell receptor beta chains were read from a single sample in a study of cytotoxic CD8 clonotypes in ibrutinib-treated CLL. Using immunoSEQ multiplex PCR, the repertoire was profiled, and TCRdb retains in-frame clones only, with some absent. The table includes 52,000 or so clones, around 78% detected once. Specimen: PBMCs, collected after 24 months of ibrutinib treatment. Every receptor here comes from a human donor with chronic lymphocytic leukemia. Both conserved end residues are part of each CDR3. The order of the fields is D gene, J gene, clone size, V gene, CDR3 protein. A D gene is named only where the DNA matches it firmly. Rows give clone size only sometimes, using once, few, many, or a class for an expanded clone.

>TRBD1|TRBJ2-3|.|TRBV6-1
CASSAGQARTDTQYF
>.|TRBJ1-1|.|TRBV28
CASSLTGTEAFF
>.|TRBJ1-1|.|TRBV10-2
CASQQGETEAFF
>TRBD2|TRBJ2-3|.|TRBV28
CASSQIAGITDTQYF
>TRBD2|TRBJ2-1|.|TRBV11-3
CASSPGTSGSGWQFF
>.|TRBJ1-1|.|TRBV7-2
CASSPSRAGRTEAFF
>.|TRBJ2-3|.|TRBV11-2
CASSSSTDTQYF
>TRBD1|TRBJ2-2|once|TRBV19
CASSVGTGSNTGELFF
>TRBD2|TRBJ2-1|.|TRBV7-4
CASSLTSGLYNGQFF
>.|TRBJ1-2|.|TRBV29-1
CSVDRAGEVHGYTF
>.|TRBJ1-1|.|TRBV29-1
CSAQTGTDTEAFF
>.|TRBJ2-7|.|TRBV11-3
CASSLDSVNSYEQYF
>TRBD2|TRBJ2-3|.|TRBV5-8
CASSLPGGVGADTQYF
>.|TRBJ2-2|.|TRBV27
CASSYRPQGSGELFF
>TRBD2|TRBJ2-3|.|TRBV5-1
CASSLGATSGTDTQYF
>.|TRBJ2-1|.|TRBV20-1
CSARGSNEQFF
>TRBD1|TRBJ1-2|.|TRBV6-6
CASSRDRDYGYTF
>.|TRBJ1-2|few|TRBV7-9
CASSLQEGQDGYTF
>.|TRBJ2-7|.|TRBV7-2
CASSLFRIYEQYF
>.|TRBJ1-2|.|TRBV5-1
CASSWGGDRMSDGYTF
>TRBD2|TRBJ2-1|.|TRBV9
CASSFSGSSYNEQFF
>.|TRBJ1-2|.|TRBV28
CASSPNRVGYTF
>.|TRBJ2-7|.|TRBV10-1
CASSGGDYEQYF
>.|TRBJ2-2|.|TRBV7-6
CASSLDTRRANTGELFF
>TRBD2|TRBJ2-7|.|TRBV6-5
CASRGLADLSEQYF
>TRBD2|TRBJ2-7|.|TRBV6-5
CAITIAGVTREQYF
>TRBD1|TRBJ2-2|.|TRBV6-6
CASCTPRGQRCGELFF
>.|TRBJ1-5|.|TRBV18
CASSPTDSNQPQHF
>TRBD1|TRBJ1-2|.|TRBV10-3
CAISATSEGQGARGYTF
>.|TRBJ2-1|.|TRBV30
CAWSVRVTPYNEQFF
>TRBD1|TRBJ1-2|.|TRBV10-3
CAISTGGADYGYTF
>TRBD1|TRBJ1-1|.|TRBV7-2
CASSRDRAGTEAFF
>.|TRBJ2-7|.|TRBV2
CASSEARAAYEQYF
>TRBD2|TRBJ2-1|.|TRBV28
CASSFQREGSYNEQFF
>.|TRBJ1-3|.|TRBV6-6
CASSYSGYSGNTIYF
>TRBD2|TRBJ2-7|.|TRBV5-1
CASSPTSGSYEQYF
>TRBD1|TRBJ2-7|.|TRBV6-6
CASSYSRQGDEQYF
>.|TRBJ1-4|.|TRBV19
CASRVGNEKLFF
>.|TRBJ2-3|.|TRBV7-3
CASSLWGRANPTDTQYF
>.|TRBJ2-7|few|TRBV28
CASSYRPGGRQYF
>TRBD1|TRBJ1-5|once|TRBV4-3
CASSQGQGGREPQHF
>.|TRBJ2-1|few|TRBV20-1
CSMKDNEQFF
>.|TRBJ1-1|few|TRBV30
CAWRSSWRGPAFF
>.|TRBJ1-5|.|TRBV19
CASMVGGISNQPQHF
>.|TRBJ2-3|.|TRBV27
CASSFGESARALTDTQYF
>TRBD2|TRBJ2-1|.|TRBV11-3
CASSSLSGNNEQFF